This T cell receptor beta chain comes out of a study of T-cell reconstitution after alpha-beta-depleted transplantation in children. Study outcomes and limitations: Alpha-beta T cells present about two months after transplant were reported to originate from several hundred expanded graft clones.

This clonotype was counted at least ten times. Its antigen is undetermined. This CDR3 has 14 residues. Trimming at V came to 6 bases and at J to 2 bases, leaving 7 bases not matched to a gene. Per germline, CDR1 MNHEY and CDR2 SMNVEV (reference sequence). A library of TCRbeta sequences, prepared with unique molecular identifiers, was generated. TCRdb processed the PCR reads anew with MiXCR; each CDR3 protein has one entry. Of fewer than 1 million distinct CDR3 sequences detected, around 17% appear once; the ten largest clones hold approximately 5%. The material was PBMCs, mostly from graft donor cells, obtained 360 days after TCRalphabeta/CD19-depleted stem cell transplant. The clonotype originates from a male patient younger than 18 who had a stem cell transplant for acute lymphoblastic leukemia, so the T cells may come from the graft donor. The rearrangement joins TRBV27 to TRBJ2-7; 7 nucleotides line up with TRBD1. The CDR3 DNA is TGTGCCAGCAGCATAAGACAGGGAACCTACGAGCAGTACTTC. It specifies CASSIRQGTYEQYF.